This T cell receptor (beta chain) emerged from a study of early T cells in non-severe SARS-CoV-2 infection (dated by TCRdb to the early 2020s). Context from the whole study: TCR sequencing used bulk RNA from unsorted whole blood, so alpha and beta chains could not be paired. On the study overall, not on this receptor specifically: VDJdb matching was skewed toward anti-spike CD8 responses, so virus-specific expansions were likely underestimated and private and CD4 specificities were missed.

Preparation of the library involved 5' RACE. Sequencing was performed on a NextSeq 500. In the TCR library protocol, unique molecular identifiers were attached to individual cDNA molecules to correct for PCR bias and sequencing error. Both TCR alpha and beta chains were sequenced, and tight co-correlation was observed between alpha and beta sequence abundances in each sample. In the authors' own workflow: V gene, J gene and CDR3 annotation of TCR sequences was performed with Decombinator V4. TCRs were defined as expanded if a significant change between any two time points was detected under a Poisson model with p below 0.0001. TCR abundances were normalised to the total number of TCRs sequenced in each sample and reported as counts per million. VDJdb, accessed on 1 November 2021, was searched for TCRs annotated for CMV, EBV and SARS-CoV-2, and TCRs annotated for more than one antigen were excluded. The raw public reads went through TCRdb reprocessing: fastp at Q25, MiXCR clone calling, in-frame beta chains kept. All rows with the same CDR3 protein become a single entry with the most common DNA and genes. The V and J calls were not made by the authors but by TCRdb's processing. This sample lists 36,000 or so distinct CDR3 sequences; around 4.5% were detected once. Jointly, the top ten make up 5.9% of the sample.

Set within a cohort of healthcare workers in London, UK, this nested case-control study involved weekly PCR testing of nasopharyngeal swabs along with blood sampling. Healthcare workers were enrolled in the week of the UK lockdown, from 23 to 31 March 2020, and were followed every week for up to 16 weeks. Based on its abundance in the sample, this clonotype is medium-sized (0.01 to 0.1%). The antigen it binds to is not known. No much larger clonotype is one base removed from it; base qualities were not supplied. The receptor was isolated from an adult who was a healthcare worker with PCR-confirmed SARS-CoV-2 infection or an uninfected control (not recorded which). The sequencing input was whole blood.

DNA sequence: TGTGCCAGCAGCCCTCAAGGGGACAGCTCCTACAATGAGCAGTTCTTC. This sequence encodes CASSPQGDSSYNEQFF. The chain uses TRBV7-3 and TRBJ2-1; TRBD1 aligns with 7 central bases. Including the terminal cysteine and phenylalanine, the CDR3 comprises 16 residues. The entry retains the CDR3 DNA only, 48 bases that are in frame from base 1. CDR1 and CDR2 (SGHTA, FQGTGA) derive from the germline V gene. After removal of 5 bases from V and 0 bases from J, the junction retains 7 bases not matched to a gene.